These 21 T cell receptor beta chains share one sample of origin, sequenced in a study of T cell repertoires in cytomegalovirus infection. One entry per CDR3 protein, called by TCRdb with MiXCR from the reads. The sample carries 400,000 to 550,000 distinct CDR3 sequences, around 11% recorded once. Sequenced material: PBMCs. The receptors come from a human donor in good health (CMV status not recorded). Some clones in this sample may be carry-over from other donors' samples.

The chain is built from TRBV6-6 and TRBJ2-3; TRBD1 matches 8 bases. The trim removed 0 bases at V and 5 bases at J, leaving 4 bases unmatched. Looked up from germline, CDR1 is MNHNY and CDR2 is SVGAGI (reference sequence). This CDR3 has 15 amino acids. The CDR3 bases are TGTGCCAGCAGTTACTCGCAGGGGGCGTTAGATACGCAGTATTTT. This codes for CASSYSQGALDTQYF.

This clonotype has a handful of counts. DNA of the CDR3: TGTGCCTGGAGTGTAGGATACGAGCAGTACTTC. This codes for CAWSVGYEQYF. The genes are TRBV30 and TRBJ2-7; D ambiguous. Germline assignment: CDR1 GTSNPN and CDR2 SVGIG (reference sequence). The V end was cut by 0 bases, the J end by 4 bases, with 4 bases between. CDR3 size: 11 residues.

The table lists this clonotype with many counts. The chain recombines TRBV11-2 with TRBJ1-3, with a tentative D call TRBD1 (5 bases). Germline V CDR1 and CDR2: SGHAT, FQNNGV. Trimming cost V 4 bases and J 0 bases, with 16 bases left between them. The CDR3 totals 17 residues. CDR3 sequence: CASSSSRDAVSGNTIYF. CDR3 sequence (DNA): TGTGCCAGCAGCTCTAGCCGGGACGCAGTCTCTGGAAACACCATATATTTT.

This clonotype was found many times. The gene calls are TRBV6-6 and TRBJ2-3, with 7 bases identical to TRBD2. Germline V gives CDR1 MNHNY, CDR2 SVGAGI (reference sequence). The CDR3 sequence is 18 residues long. J was trimmed by 1 base and V by 4 bases; bases with no gene match: 14. This CDR3 is CASSFYPGGRKGTDTQYF. The CDR3 DNA reads TGTGCCAGCAGTTTCTACCCCGGGGGGAGGAAGGGCACAGATACGCAGTATTTT.

The gene calls are TRBV20-1 and TRBJ2-3; D is tentatively TRBD1 or TRBD2 (5 bases each). Germline V gene lookup returns CDR1 DFQATT and CDR2 SNEGSKA (reference sequence). Deletions cut 8 bases from V and 1 base from J, with 16 bases between. The CDR3 totals 14 residues. As DNA, the CDR3 is TGCAGTCTCAGTGGTGGGGGAGGCACAGATACGCAGTATTTT. Protein product: CSLSGGGGTDTQYF.

This clonotype was seen at least ten times. This sequence joins TRBV30 and TRBJ1-5, with TRBD1 as a possible D gene (5 bases). The CDR3 sequence is 15 residues long. The germline gives CDR1 GTSNPN, CDR2 SVGIG (reference sequence). V was clipped by 4 bases and J by 6 bases, with 19 bases between them. The CDR3 DNA is TGTGCCTGGACTAGATCGGGCAGGGACGGTCAGCCCCAGCATTTT. Protein sequence: CAWTRSGRDGQPQHF.

The table lists this clonotype with many counts. This rearrangement joins TRBV6-1 to TRBJ2-3, with 7 bases fitting TRBD1. This CDR3 is 16 amino acids long. V shed 4 bases and J 0 bases; nucleotides not matched to a gene: 7. Germline CDR1 and CDR2: MNHNS and SASEGT. In nucleotides, the CDR3 is TGTGCCAGCAGTGGGGATGGGACAGCTAGCACAGATACGCAGTATTTT. Protein sequence: CASSGDGTASTDTQYF.

There are many counts of this clonotype. The chain joins TRBV24-1 to TRBJ2-6, with D maybe TRBD1 (6 bases). This CDR3 is built from 18 residues. The germline V and J ends were trimmed by 3 bases and 0 bases, with 14 bases remaining between them. Per the germline V gene, CDR1 is KGHDR and CDR2 is SFDVKD. The CDR3 here is CATSDGDTPDSGANVLTF. The CDR3 bases are TGTGCCACCAGTGATGGGGACACCCCAGACTCTGGGGCCAACGTCCTGACTTTC.

The chain carries TRBV7-9 and TRBJ1-1; D is uncertain. V lost 1 base and J 4 bases, leaving 13 bases between the germline ends. There are 15 residues in the CDR3. From germline, CDR1 is SEHNR and CDR2 FQNEAQ (reference sequence). The CDR3 nucleotides are TGTGCCAGCAGCTTAGGAGTAGGGATGAGCACTGAAGCTTTCTTT. Translated: CASSLGVGMSTEAFF.

This clonotype was observed at least ten times. The chain carries TRBV27 and TRBJ1-1; D perhaps matches TRBD1 (6 bases). V was trimmed by 2 bases and J by 4 bases, leaving 11 bases between them. This CDR3 is 14 amino acids long. CDR1 and CDR2 from the germline V gene are MNHEY and SMNVEV (reference sequence). The DNA for the CDR3 is TGTGCCAGCAGTTTACTGACAGGTTTCACTGAAGCTTTCTTT. This gives the protein CASSLLTGFTEAFF.

The chain has TRBV6-6 and TRBJ2-3; D possibly corresponds to TRBD2 (5 bases). V was pared by 0 bases and J by 0 bases, with 22 bases between. The CDR3 is 20 amino acids. Germline CDR1 reads MNHNY; CDR2 reads SVGAGI (reference sequence). The CDR3, as DNA: TGTGCCAGCAGTTACTCGGATGGCGGGTCGTCTAGCCGGAGCACAGATACGCAGTATTTT. Amino acid sequence: CASSYSDGGSSSRSTDTQYF.

This clonotype was recorded many times. V gene TRBV27 combines with J gene TRBJ2-7, with a possible D match to TRBD1 (6 bases). Looked up from germline, CDR1 is MNHEY and CDR2 is SMNVEV (reference sequence). The CDR3 has 14 residues. V lost 3 bases to trimming and J lost 6 bases, with 15 bases between them. The CDR3 sequence is CASSFSGDGGEQYF. For the CDR3, the DNA is TGTGCCAGCAGTTTTTCAGGGGACGGTGGCGAGCAGTACTTC.

This rearrangement joins TRBV30 to TRBJ1-6; D remains ambiguous. Per germline, CDR1 GTSNPN and CDR2 SVGIG (reference sequence). This CDR3 region has 14 residues. The V and J ends lost 2 bases and 6 bases respectively, with 11 bases between them. Here the CDR3 DNA reads TGTGCCTGGAGTTTACGACGGTTTAATTCACCCCTCCACTTT. Encoded protein: CAWSLRRFNSPLHF.

This clonotype was recorded at least ten times. The V and J genes are TRBV12-3 or TRBV12-4 and TRBJ1-3; D is perhaps TRBD1 (6 bases). Trimming pared 6 bases from V and 0 bases from J, leaving 12 bases between. This CDR3 has 15 amino acids. The CDR3 nucleotides are TGTGCCAGCAGCCGACAGGCGCTCTCTGGAAACACCATATATTTT. Translated, it gives CASSRQALSGNTIYF.

In this sample, this clonotype turned up many times. The chain couples TRBV7-9 to TRBJ2-4, with 7 bases that match TRBD1. CDR3 size: 13 residues. Germline V gene sequence: CDR1 SEHNR, CDR2 FQNEAQ (reference sequence). The junction had 7 bases not matched to a gene; V was cut back by 5 bases and J by 9 bases. The CDR3 coding sequence is TGTGCCAGCAGCCGGACAGGAGATTCCATTCAGTACTTC. Translating it yields CASSRTGDSIQYF.

This clonotype was recorded a few times. The chain combines TRBV11-2 with TRBJ1-1; D is ambiguous. CDR1 and CDR2 (germline): SGHAT, FQNNGV. V shed 5 bases and J shed 5 bases, with 9 bases lying between them. The length of the CDR3 is 12 residues. The CDR3, as DNA: TGTGCCAGCAGCGCCCAGAGGACTGAAGCTTTCTTT. As protein: CASSAQRTEAFF.

The chain combines TRBV6-5 with TRBJ2-1; TRBD2 agrees at 13 bases. The length of the CDR3 is 18 residues. In germline, CDR1 is MNHEY, CDR2 SVGAGI. J gave up 4 bases and V 2 bases, and 8 bases lay outside the gene matches. The CDR3 here is CASSYRLPGLAGYNEQFF. CDR3 nucleotides: TGTGCCAGCAGTTACAGACTACCGGGACTAGCGGGATACAATGAGCAGTTCTTC.

This clonotype was counted at least ten times. The V gene is TRBV7-2, the J gene TRBJ2-5; D might be TRBD2 (5 bases). The CDR3 has 16 residues. Trimming shortened V by 4 bases and J by 5 bases, and 20 bases separated the two germline ends. Germline V gene lookup returns CDR1 SGHTA and CDR2 FQGNSA. CDR3 nucleotide sequence: TGTGCCAGCAGCTCCCTGGGAGCGAGCTTCCCGGAGACCCAGTACTTC. Translation gives CASSSLGASFPETQYF. Supplemented by reference TRBV7-2 and TRBJ2-5, the full variable domain reads GAGVSQSPSNKVTEKGKDVELRCDPISGHTALYWYRQSLGQGLEFLIYFQGNSAPDKSGLPSDRFSAERTGGSVSTLTIQRTQQEDSAVYLCASSSLGASFPETQYFGPGTRLLVL.

The rearrangement uses TRBV5-6 and TRBJ1-1; 10 nucleotides line up with TRBD1. J was trimmed by 6 bases and V by 1 base; bases with no gene match: 12. CDR1 is SGHDT, CDR2 YYEEEE, per germline. The CDR3 contains 17 residues. CDR3 region: CASSLKGQGSELAEAFF. The CDR3 bases are TGTGCCAGCAGCTTGAAGGGACAGGGGTCCGAACTCGCTGAAGCTTTCTTT.

This clonotype was detected a few times. The chain joins TRBV2 to TRBJ2-2, with 11 bases that match TRBD2. After removal of 4 bases from V and 6 bases from J, the junction contained 4 bases not matched to a gene. CDR1 SNHLY and CDR2 FYNNEI come from the germline V gene. CDR3 size: 15 residues. The CDR3 loop reads CASSGSGRGAGELFF. Here the CDR3 DNA reads TGTGCCAGCAGTGGTAGCGGGAGGGGCGCCGGGGAGCTGTTTTTT.

This clonotype was recorded many times. The chain carries TRBV6-1 and TRBJ2-1; TRBD2 is a possible D gene (6 bases). The CDR3 consists of 14 residues. Germline CDR1 reads MNHNS; CDR2 reads SASEGT. V lost 5 bases, J lost 6 bases, and 14 bases lay in between. The CDR3 reads CASSNPGTRNEQFF. The CDR3 coding sequence is TGTGCCAGCAGTAACCCCGGGACTCGCAATGAGCAGTTCTTC.